This TCR beta chain emerged from a study of blood T cell repertoires in COVID-19 (dated by TCRdb to the early 2020s). For the study in its entirety: The collaborator samples originated in the United States, Italy and Spain and spanned the acute and convalescent phases of COVID-19. The material from the prospective study consisted of cDNA or gDNA derived from T cells, B-cell-depleted T cells, or PBMCs. Subjects who had been exposed to COVID-19, were actively infected with it, or had recovered from it provided the deeply sampled blood TCRbeta repertoires that made up the dataset. A freely available public database, intended as a resource for researchers studying the immune response to SARS-CoV-2, is where the repertoires were released. Samples were obtained from the ongoing ImmuneRACE study (first 160 participants) and from 1,200 or so subjects provided by 6 global collaborators. Sample metadata almost always included a de-identified subject ID, COVID-19 status, age in years and sex. Where HLA class I and class II types were available, the types were taken from metadata supplied by the sample provider, not from assay-based typing.

The immunoSEQ Assay, a bias-controlled multiplex PCR, was used to amplify TCRbeta CDR3 regions from genomic DNA. On the study's bioinformatics: The number of nucleated cells in each sample was estimated by amplification of reference gene primers within the assay. To quantify the absolute abundance of each unique TCRbeta CDR3 rearrangement, sequence reads were collapsed and filtered. For each sample, productive Simpson clonality was calculated as the square root of Simpson's diversity index over productive rearrangements. TCRdb's version of the immuneACCESS table is confined to in-frame rearrangements and falls short of the full clone set. An unresolved V gene accounts for under half of the shortfall where checked; the remainder is of unknown origin. The V and J calls and clone size were taken over from that table, and D and trimming were inferred from the DNA. The sample includes around 220,000 clones, with 84% observed a single time. The ten largest clones take up less than 20% of the sample.

Each collaborating institution followed its own protocols to collect whole blood in K2EDTA tubes. For TCRbeta analysis, collaborator samples were shipped as frozen whole blood, as isolated PBMCs, or as DNA extracted from either sample type. Germline trimming: 6 bases from V, 6 bases from J; junction bases outside gene matches: 8. Its CDR3 holds 15 amino acids, cysteine through phenylalanine. Just CDR3 DNA is preserved here, 45 bases in frame from base 1. The CDR1 and CDR2 encoded by the germline V gene are MNHEY and SVGAGI. What the authors observed across the whole study: How much clinical and demographic metadata was included differed by source and by participant, and the metadata was provided uncurated.

This clone was seen a few times. Its antigen remains undetermined. The sample holds no much larger clone one base away, and base qualities are not on file. This clonotype originated in a young man with active or convalescent COVID-19. The chain links TRBV6-5 with TRBJ1-5, and 10 bases in between align with TRBD1. Specimen: peripheral blood. The CDR3 region: CASSLGQGGGQPQHF. At the DNA level, the sequence is TGTGCCAGCAGCCTCGGACAGGGGGGAGGTCAGCCCCAGCATTTT.